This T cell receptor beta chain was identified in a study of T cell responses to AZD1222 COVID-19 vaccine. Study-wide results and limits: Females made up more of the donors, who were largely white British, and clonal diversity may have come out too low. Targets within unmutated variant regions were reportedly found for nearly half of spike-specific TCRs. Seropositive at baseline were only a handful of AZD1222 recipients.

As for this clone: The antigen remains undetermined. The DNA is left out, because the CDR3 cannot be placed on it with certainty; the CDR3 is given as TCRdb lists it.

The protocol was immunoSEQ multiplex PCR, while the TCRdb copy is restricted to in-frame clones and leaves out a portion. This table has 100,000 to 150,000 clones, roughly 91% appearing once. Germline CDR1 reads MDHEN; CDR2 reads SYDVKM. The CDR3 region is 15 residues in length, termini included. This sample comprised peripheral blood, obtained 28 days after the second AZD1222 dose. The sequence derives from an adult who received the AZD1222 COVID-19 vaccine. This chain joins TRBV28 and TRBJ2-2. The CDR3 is CASSSSGRNTGELFF.